Below, one T cell receptor (beta chain) is given with its context. Original analysis: Using reference gene primer amplification, nucleated cell counts were estimated. Only in-frame clones appear in the TCRdb table, and some are missing; sequencing was by immunoSEQ multiplex PCR. V, J and clone size were drawn from that table, and D and trimming were deduced from the DNA. The sample has approximately 130,000 clones, roughly 85% seen once. The sample comes from a study of blood T cell repertoires in COVID-19. Study at large: Collection of acute and convalescent COVID-19 samples took place in the United States, Italy and Spain. PBMCs, B-cell-depleted T cells, or T cells were the source of the cDNA or gDNA that made up the material.

Trimming left V 5 bases short and J 4 bases short, with 8 bases between. The CDR3 loop spans 13 amino acids. In germline, CDR1 is SGHTA, CDR2 FQGTGA. The clonotype comes from a human donor in a cohort sampled during active COVID-19. The chain couples TRBV7-3 to TRBJ2-2, with a possible D match to TRBD2 (5 bases). The sample consisted of peripheral blood. The CDR3 region has the DNA TGTGCCAGCAGCCGAAGCGGCACCGGGGAGCTGTTTTTT. It is translated as CASSRSGTGELFF.